Each of the 14 T cell receptor beta chains below was sequenced from the same sample in a study of T cell clonality in common variable immunodeficiency. Measured with immunoSEQ multiplex PCR; TCRdb has only the in-frame clones, and not every one. The sample was found to contain some 40,000 clones, and every one recurs. Sequenced: peripheral blood mononuclear cells. The source is a person aged 18 to 75 in good health.

This clone occurred many times. The CDR3 end falls 3 residues outside the read, so it is completed with the germline J gene. The chain combines TRBV7-9 with TRBJ1-1; tentative D call: TRBD1 (5 bases). Trimming left V 6 bases short and J 4 bases short, with 15 bases between. This CDR3 is built from 14 residues. Germline CDR1 and CDR2: SEHNR and FQNEAQ (reference sequence). The CDR3 loop reads CASRSGGTGTEAFF. The CDR3 DNA, read in part, is TGTGCCAGCAGGAGCGGGGGTACGGGCACTGAA.

Partial CDR3 DNA: TGTGCCAGTAGCGACAGGGTTGGCAATCAGCCC. Residues: CASSDRVGNQP. From start to end, the CDR3 is CASSDRVGNQPQHF. This chain connects TRBV19 to TRBJ1-5, with 7 bases identical to TRBD1. The read finishes 3 residues shy of the CDR3 end, and the germline J gene is used to complete it. The V gene's germline CDR1 is LNHDA and CDR2 SQIVND (reference sequence). This CDR3 comprises 14 residues. J was trimmed by 2 bases and V by 6 bases; bases with no gene match: 4.

This clone was seen repeatedly, ten times or more. Sequencing ends 3 residues short of the CDR3 end; the germline J gene provides the rest. The gene calls are TRBV13 and TRBJ1-1, with D hard to call. There are 12 residues in the CDR3. Germline lookup yields CDR1 PRHDT and CDR2 FYEKMQ (reference sequence). CDR3: CASSLGGGEAFF. Incomplete CDR3 DNA: TGTGCCAGCAGCTTAGGCGGCGGGGAA.

As to this clone: Read coverage stops 3 residues before the CDR3 terminus; the germline J gene supplies the remainder. This rearrangement joins TRBV2 to TRBJ2-3; TRBD2 aligns across 9 bases. The CDR3 covers 15 residues. V lost 6 bases, J lost 4 bases, and 8 bases stayed unmatched. Germline V gives CDR1 SNHLY, CDR2 FYNNEI. The CDR3 sequence is CASRTEAGGPDTQYF. The DNA read from the CDR3 is TGTGCCAGCAGGACTGAAGCGGGGGGCCCAGATACG.

This clone came up many times. The CDR3 end lies 3 residues beyond the end of the read and is filled in from the germline J gene. This chain connects TRBV28 to TRBJ1-2; unclear D gene. Trimming removed 2 bases from V and 7 bases from J, with 8 bases in between. The CDR3 is 12 amino acids. In germline, CDR1 is MDHEN, CDR2 SYDVKM. CDR3 in amino acids: CASSLMAGGYTF. CDR3 bases read: TGTGCCAGCAGTTTAATGGCGGGTGGC.

This clone was detected ten times or more. The CDR3 end falls 3 residues outside the read, so it is completed with the germline J gene. The gene calls are TRBV20-1 and TRBJ2-1; 10 bases match TRBD1. CDR3 length: 14 amino acids. Looked up from germline, CDR1 is DFQATT and CDR2 is SNEGSKA (reference sequence). The V and J ends lost 5 bases and 0 bases, in that order; junction bases with no gene match: 1. The CDR3 region is CSARDRGSYNEQFF. Incomplete CDR3 DNA: TGCAGTGCTCGGGACAGGGGCTCCTACAATGAG.

This clone was counted many times. The CDR3 spells CASSLDQGGETQYF. The DNA read from the CDR3 is TGTGCCAGCAGTTTAGACCAGGGGGGAGAGACC. The chain combines TRBV12-3 or TRBV12-4 with TRBJ2-5; D is possibly TRBD1 (7 bases). The CDR3 end is not reached by the read, which stops 3 residues before it; the germline J gene fills it in. The CDR3 totals 14 residues. V was shortened by 1 base and J by 4 bases, with 10 bases between the two germline ends.

There are many counts of this clone. The CDR3 is cut off 3 residues early in the read; its end comes from the germline J gene. J is TRBJ2-3 and V is TRBV20-1, with D possibly matching TRBD2 (5 bases). CDR3 length equals 13 residues. Trimming left V 1 base short and J 0 bases short, with 5 bases between. CDR1 is DFQATT, CDR2 SNEGSKA, per germline (reference sequence). The CDR3 here is CSARGGSTDTQYF. The covered CDR3 bases are TGCAGTGCTAGAGGCGGGAGCACAGATACG.

This clone was seen many times. Read coverage stops 3 residues before the CDR3 terminus; the germline J gene supplies the remainder. V usage is TRBV19 and J usage is TRBJ1-1; D gene uncertain. This CDR3 has 11 residues. CDR1 is LNHDA and CDR2 is SQIVND in the germline V gene (reference sequence). The V end was cut by 3 bases, the J end by 5 bases, with 4 bases between. Here the CDR3 reads CASSIGTEAFF. The sequenced part of the CDR3 DNA is TGTGCCAGTAGTATCGGGACTGAA.

This clone was observed many times. The read terminates 3 residues ahead of where the CDR3 ends, so the germline J gene completes it. The genes are TRBV27 and TRBJ1-3; a weak D match, TRBD1 (6 bases). CDR3 length: 14 residues. V was clipped by 6 bases and J by 3 bases, with 12 bases between them. Germline V gene data show CDR1 as MNHEY and CDR2 as SMNVEV (reference sequence). The covered CDR3 bases are TGTGCCAGCAGCAAAACAGGGATTGGAAACACC. Encoded protein: CASSKTGIGNT. The CDR3 in full is CASSKTGIGNTIYF.

This clone has a count of ten or more. Coverage ceases 3 residues before the CDR3 finishes, and the germline J gene fills in the end. This rearrangement joins TRBV5-1 to TRBJ2-1; D possibly corresponds to TRBD2 (7 bases). Germline-derived CDR1 and CDR2 are SGHRS and YFSETQ. This CDR3 is built from 15 residues. The V end was cut by 4 bases, the J end by 8 bases, with 19 bases between. The CDR3 is CASSPVGGLGDEQFF. The CDR3 DNA, read in part, is TGCGCCAGCAGCCCGGTCGGGGGGCTTGGGGATGAG.

This clone has a count of ten or more. The read stops 3 residues short of the end of the CDR3; the missing end is completed from the germline J gene. This chain connects TRBV24-1 to TRBJ2-1, with 8 bases that match TRBD1. The CDR3 contains 16 residues. V dropped 4 bases and J dropped 2; count of bases not matched to a gene: 6. In germline, CDR1 is KGHDR, CDR2 SFDVKD. The part of the CDR3 DNA that was read is TGTGCCACCAGTGACCCAGACAGGGGCGCCTACAATGAG. This gives the protein CATSDPDRGAYNE. The whole CDR3 region reads CATSDPDRGAYNEQFF.

In this sample, this clone turned up many times. The read finishes 3 residues shy of the CDR3 end, and the germline J gene is used to complete it. V is TRBV14 and J is TRBJ2-7; D call uncertain. CDR1 is SGHDN, CDR2 FVKESK, per germline. The CDR3 runs 11 residues. The V end was cut by 3 bases, the J end by 3 bases, with 3 bases between. The sequenced CDR3 bases are TGTGCCAGCAGCCACGGCTACGAG. It is translated as CASSHGYE. The full CDR3 reads CASSHGYEQYF.

This clone was seen only a few times. Read coverage stops 3 residues before the CDR3 terminus; the germline J gene supplies the remainder. The rearrangement joins TRBV18 to TRBJ1-2; the D gene is possibly TRBD1 (5 bases). V was cut by 3 bases and J by 6 bases, with 17 bases left in between. Per the germline V gene, CDR1 is KGHSH and CDR2 is LQKENI. The CDR3 runs to 15 residues. The CDR3 DNA, read in part, is TGTGCCAGCTCACCTGAGTCGGCAGGGAGGGATGGC. Translated: CASSPESAGRDG. The CDR3 in its entirety is CASSPESAGRDGYTF.